The 23 T cell receptor beta chains below come from one sample, sequenced in a study of molecular identifiers for immune sequencing clone quantification. TCRdb reprocessed the PCR reads with MiXCR, giving one entry per CDR3 protein. The sample lists a few hundred thousand distinct CDR3 sequences, 24% seen once, with 0.65% to 0.75% in the top ten. Sequencing used naive CD8+ T cells from blood, with Jurkat cell RNA spiked in. Subset meaning: FACS-sorted CD8+CD4-CCR7+CD45RA+ naive T cells. The receptor source for this set is a human donor in good health. Some libraries in this study had Jurkat cell RNA spiked in.

In its sample, this clonotype was seen a few times. The rearrangement uses TRBV7-6 and TRBJ2-2; TRBD1 or TRBD2 may be the D gene (5 bases each). Germline V CDR1 and CDR2: SGHVS, FNYEAQ. The CDR3 is made up of 15 amino acids. The V gene lost 7 bases and the J gene lost 6 bases, with 18 bases spanning the gap. The chain's CDR3 is CASTPEWGTAGELFF. As DNA, the CDR3 is TGTGCCAGCACCCCCGAGTGGGGGACCGCCGGGGAGCTGTTTTTT.

CDR3 loop: CASSYSKSGGGHEQYF. In DNA form, the CDR3 reads TGTGCCAGCAGTTACTCGAAGTCAGGGGGCGGCCACGAGCAGTACTTC. The chain is built from TRBV6-5 and TRBJ2-7, with 8 bases fitting TRBD1. Germline V gene data show CDR1 as MNHEY and CDR2 as SVGAGI. Unmatched junction bases numbered 9, after V lost 0 bases and J lost 5 bases. CDR3 size: 16 residues.

In regard to this clonotype: This clone may be a read error of a much larger clone one base away. The V and J genes are TRBV28 and TRBJ1-5; no firm D call. The germline gives CDR1 MDHEN, CDR2 SYDVKM. The CDR3 has 11 amino acids. The CDR3 nucleotides are TGTGCCAGCAGTTTCCATCAGCCCCAGCAATTT. Its translation is CASSFHQPQQF.

About this clonotype itself: A much bigger clone sits one base away, suggesting this may be a read error. The chain employs TRBV29-1 and TRBJ1-1; 7 bases fit TRBD1. Germline CDR1 SQVTM, CDR2 ANQGSEA. CDR3 length: 12 amino acids. In DNA, the CDR3 is TGCAGCGTGTGGACAGGTCGGCCTGAAACTTTCTTT. It specifies CSVWTGRPETFF. Looking up the rest from reference TRBV29-1 and TRBJ1-1 gives the full variable domain: SAVISQKPSRDICQRGTSLTIQCQVDSQVTMMFWYRQQPGQSLTLIATANQGSEATYESGFVIDKFPISRPNLTFSTLTVSNMSPEDSSIYLCSVWTGRPETFFGQGTRLTVV.

The gene calls are TRBV20-1 and TRBJ2-1, with D possibly TRBD1 on 6 matching bases. CDR3 length: 14 residues. V lost 6 bases and J lost 9, with 21 bases in between. CDR1 and CDR2 (germline): DFQATT, SNEGSKA (reference sequence). The CDR3 DNA follows: TGCAGTGCCCATGGACAGTTAGGACGTGGTGAGCAGTTCTTC. It specifies CSAHGQLGRGEQFF.

This clonotype has only a few counts. The chain joins TRBV30 to TRBJ2-5; the match to TRBD1 covers 8 bases. The CDR3 totals 14 residues. V lost 4 bases, J lost 5 bases, and 9 bases stayed unmatched. Germline V gene data show CDR1 as GTSNPN and CDR2 as SVGIG (reference sequence). This CDR3 is CAWTNGQGQETQYF. The CDR3, as DNA: TGTGCCTGGACTAATGGACAGGGCCAGGAGACCCAGTACTTC.

Worth noting for this clonotype: A read error may explain this, as a much larger clone is one base away. This sequence joins TRBV5-6 and TRBJ1-1; 7 positions agree with TRBD1. CDR3 size: 15 residues. Germline V CDR1 and CDR2: SGHDT, YYEEEE. The CDR3 here is CASSSEGTANTEALF. In nucleotides, the CDR3 is TGTGCCAGCAGCTCAGAAGGGACAGCTAACACTGAAGCTCTCTTT. The variable domain in full, with the rest retrieved from reference TRBV5-6 and TRBJ1-1, is DAGVTQSPTHLIKTRGQQVTLRCSPKSGHDTVSWYQQALGQGPQFIFQYYEEEERQRGNFPDRFSGHQFPNYSSELNVNALLLGDSALYLCASSSEGTANTEALFGQGTRLTVV.

The V and J genes are TRBV5-1 and TRBJ1-5, with 7 bases matching TRBD1. Germline CDR1 is SGHRS and CDR2 is YFSETQ. The CDR3 runs to 15 residues. Losses at the gene ends were 4 bases for V and 0 bases for J; bases not matched to a gene: 4. CDR3 in amino acids: CASSQQGYSNQPQHF. CDR3 bases: TGCGCCAGCAGCCAACAGGGGTATAGCAATCAGCCCCAGCATTTT.

The rearrangement uses TRBV5-1 and TRBJ1-1; the D is unclear. CDR3 length equals 16 residues. Germline V gene lookup returns CDR1 SGHRS and CDR2 YFSETQ. Trimming took 0 bases from V and 2 from J, leaving 14 bases between them. CDR3 DNA: TGCGCCAGCAGCTTGGCCGCGGGCCCCTCTAACACTGAAGCTTTCTTT. This gives the protein CASSLAAGPSNTEAFF.

This clonotype was recorded many times. The V call is TRBV28, the J call TRBJ2-2, with D possibly matching TRBD1 (6 bases). Trimming cost V 5 bases and J 2 bases, with 9 bases left between them. The germline CDR1 and CDR2 sequences are MDHEN and SYDVKM. The CDR3 loop spans 14 amino acids. As DNA, the CDR3 is TGTGCCAGCAGTCGGACAGAAAACACCGGGGAGCTGTTTTTT. This sequence encodes CASSRTENTGELFF.

This clonotype was counted many times. This chain connects TRBV6-5 to TRBJ2-6, with a possible D match to TRBD1 (5 bases). The CDR3 sequence is 18 residues long. Deletions cut 0 bases from V and 0 bases from J, with 12 bases between. The germline gives CDR1 MNHEY, CDR2 SVGAGI. DNA for the CDR3: TGTGCCAGCAGTTACTCGACGACAGCATACTCTGGGGCCAACGTCCTGACTTTC. Amino acids: CASSYSTTAYSGANVLTF.

The rearrangement uses TRBV5-1 and TRBJ1-6; tentatively, D is TRBD1 (5 bases). This CDR3 is built from 16 residues. The germline V gene has CDR1 SGHRS and CDR2 YFSETQ. V was clipped by 2 bases and J by 0 bases, with 9 bases between them. The CDR3, as DNA: TGCGCCAGCAGCTTCGACAGTAGCTCCTATAATTCACCCCTCCACTTT. Amino acids: CASSFDSSSYNSPLHF.

The rearrangement uses TRBV7-2 and TRBJ2-5; 8 positions match TRBD1. The trim removed 5 bases at V and 0 bases at J, leaving 14 bases unmatched. The CDR3 is 18 residues long. CDR1 and CDR2 from the germline V gene are SGHTA and FQGNSA. The CDR3 spells CASSPPRGTGQYQETQYF. In DNA, the CDR3 is TGTGCCAGCAGCCCACCGAGGGGGACAGGACAGTACCAAGAGACCCAGTACTTC. Full variable domain (rest looked up from reference TRBV7-2 and TRBJ2-5): GAGVSQSPSNKVTEKGKDVELRCDPISGHTALYWYRQSLGQGLEFLIYFQGNSAPDKSGLPSDRFSAERTGGSVSTLTIQRTQQEDSAVYLCASSPPRGTGQYQETQYFGPGTRLLVL.

This clonotype has a count of ten or more. The gene calls are TRBV19 and TRBJ1-5; D might be TRBD1 (5 bases). The CDR3 length is 15 residues. V lost 4 bases and J lost 3, with 13 bases in between. From germline, CDR1 is LNHDA and CDR2 SQIVND (reference sequence). CDR3 sequence: CASSKEGRDNQPQHF. Written as DNA, the CDR3 is TGTGCCAGTAGTAAGGAGGGCAGGGACAATCAGCCCCAGCATTTT.

This clonotype was picked up many times. CDR3: CSVVGSRAQLDTQYF. The DNA for the CDR3 is TGCAGCGTTGTGGGGTCTAGGGCCCAATTAGATACGCAGTATTTT. The chain combines TRBV29-1 with TRBJ2-3, with no clear D. V was shortened by 4 bases and J by 5 bases, with 19 bases between the two germline ends. Germline loops: CDR1 SQVTM, CDR2 ANQGSEA. This CDR3 has 15 residues.

Concerning this clonotype: A much larger clone lies a single base off, so this may be a read error. The chain joins TRBV28 to TRBJ1-4; maybe TRBD1 (5 bases). The CDR3 totals 13 residues. The germline CDR1 and CDR2 sequences are MDHEN and SYDVKM. The CDR3 is CASSARADEKVFF. CDR3 DNA: TGTGCCAGCAGCGCCAGGGCGGACGAAAAAGTGTTTTTT. Combining the CDR3 with reference TRBV28 and TRBJ1-4 gives the whole variable domain DVKVTQSSRYLVKRTGEKVFLECVQDMDHENMFWYRQDPGLGLRLIYFSYDVKMKEKGDIPEGYSVSREKKERFSLILESASTNQTSMYLCASSARADEKVFFGSGTQLSVL.

As concerns this clonotype: This clone may be a read error of a much larger clone one base away. The CDR3 does not close with the conserved phenylalanine or tryptophan, likely indicating a read error. The chain has TRBV9 and TRBJ2-3, with D perhaps matching TRBD1 (5 bases). The CDR3 length is 16 residues. Trimming pared 0 bases from V and 2 bases from J, leaving 13 bases between. Germline CDR1 SGDLS, CDR2 YYNGEE. DNA for the CDR3: TGTGCCAGCAGCGTAGCTGGTCCAGGGCTCACAGATACGCAGTATTCT. Translated: CASSVAGPGLTDTQYS.

This clonotype showed up many times. J is TRBJ2-3 and V is TRBV2; the D call may be TRBD1 or TRBD2 (5 bases each). Between the trimmed V and J ends, which lost 4 bases and 4 bases, there was a span of 15 bases. CDR1 and CDR2 (germline): SNHLY, FYNNEI. The CDR3 contains 15 residues. The CDR3, as DNA: TGTGCCAGCAGTGGTCCCTCGATGGGGGCAGATACGCAGTATTTT. Its translation: CASSGPSMGADTQYF.

This clonotype was detected many times. CDR3 residues: CASIHWGLRGYEQYF. CDR3 DNA sequence: TGTGCCAGCATACACTGGGGCCTAAGGGGGTACGAGCAGTACTTC. The genes are TRBV28 and TRBJ2-7, with a weak D call TRBD1 (6 bases). Germline CDR1 is MDHEN and CDR2 is SYDVKM. Trimming took 7 bases from V and 4 from J, leaving 20 bases between them. The CDR3 totals 15 residues.

Details on this clonotype: One junction end disagrees with the germline gene, perhaps due to a read error. The chain recombines TRBV30 with TRBJ2-1; 8 bases agree with TRBD2. Germline V CDR1 and CDR2: GTSNPN, SVGIG (reference sequence). CDR3 length: 13 amino acids. CDR3 sequence (DNA): TGTGCCTGGAGTGCCTCTAGCGGGCATGAGCGGTTCTTC. Translating gives CAWSASSGHERFF.

This clonotype was detected many times. The rearrangement uses TRBV29-1 and TRBJ2-3, with a weak D call TRBD2 (5 bases). The CDR3 is made up of 14 amino acids. V gave up 0 bases and J gave up 3 bases, with 10 bases separating them. CDR1 SQVTM and CDR2 ANQGSEA come from the germline V gene. CDR3 sequence: CSVEDPRGTDTQYF. The DNA for the CDR3 is TGCAGCGTTGAAGATCCCCGGGGAACAGATACGCAGTATTTT.

V and J are TRBV16 and TRBJ1-4; D might be TRBD1 (5 bases). Trimming left V 2 bases short and J 7 bases short, with 14 bases between. Germline-derived CDR1 and CDR2 are KGHSY and FQNENV. The CDR3 has 15 residues. The CDR3 protein is CASSQLPTGGEKLFF. CDR3 nucleotide sequence: TGTGCCAGCAGCCAACTCCCCACCGGGGGTGAAAAACTGTTTTTT.

A remark on this clonotype: Without the conserved terminal phenylalanine or tryptophan, this CDR3 likely stems from a read error. In DNA, the CDR3 is TGCAGTGCTAGAGTCCCGGGACAGGGCCCCCTAGCCAAAAACATTCAGTACATC. This codes for CSARVPGQGPLAKNIQYI. The chain couples TRBV20-1 to TRBJ2-4; 9 positions agree with TRBD1. This CDR3 has 18 amino acids. V was pared by 1 base and J by 0 bases, with 10 bases of the junction left unmatched. Germline V gene sequence: CDR1 DFQATT, CDR2 SNEGSKA (reference sequence).